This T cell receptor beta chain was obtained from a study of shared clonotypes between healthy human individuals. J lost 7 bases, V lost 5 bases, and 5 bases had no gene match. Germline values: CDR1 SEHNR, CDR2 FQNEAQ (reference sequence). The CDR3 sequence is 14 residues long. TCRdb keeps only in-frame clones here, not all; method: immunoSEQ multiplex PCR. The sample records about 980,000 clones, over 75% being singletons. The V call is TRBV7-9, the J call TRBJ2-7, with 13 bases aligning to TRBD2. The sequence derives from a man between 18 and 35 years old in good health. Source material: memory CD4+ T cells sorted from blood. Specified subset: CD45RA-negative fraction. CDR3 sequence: CASSLTSGREEQYF. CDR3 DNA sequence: TGTGCCAGCAGCCTTACTAGCGGGAGGGAAGAGCAGTACTTC.